Reported below is one TCR beta chain. This record comes from a study of blood T cell repertoires in COVID-19. Study-wide background: The samples span acute and convalescent COVID-19 from the United States, Italy and Spain. From T cells, B-cell-depleted T cells, or PBMCs came the material, which was cDNA or gDNA.

Trimming stripped 0 bases from V and 3 bases from J, with 5 bases between. Germline V gene lookup returns CDR1 LGHNA and CDR2 YNFKEQ. This CDR3 is 13 amino acids long. How the authors handled the data: Estimated nucleated cell counts came from reference gene primer amplification. TCRdb's copy holds only in-frame clones and misses some; the assay was immunoSEQ multiplex PCR. D and trimming come from the DNA, and the V and J calls and clone size come from that table. Of some 130,000 clones in the sample, 70% to 90% were seen once. The chain has TRBV4-2 and TRBJ2-5, with D hard to call. What was sequenced was peripheral blood. The receptor was derived from a woman aged 55-75 years with acute or convalescent COVID-19. CDR3 DNA: TGTGCCAGCAGCCAAGATCCCGAAGAGACCCAGTACTTC. Translated, it gives CASSQDPEETQYF.